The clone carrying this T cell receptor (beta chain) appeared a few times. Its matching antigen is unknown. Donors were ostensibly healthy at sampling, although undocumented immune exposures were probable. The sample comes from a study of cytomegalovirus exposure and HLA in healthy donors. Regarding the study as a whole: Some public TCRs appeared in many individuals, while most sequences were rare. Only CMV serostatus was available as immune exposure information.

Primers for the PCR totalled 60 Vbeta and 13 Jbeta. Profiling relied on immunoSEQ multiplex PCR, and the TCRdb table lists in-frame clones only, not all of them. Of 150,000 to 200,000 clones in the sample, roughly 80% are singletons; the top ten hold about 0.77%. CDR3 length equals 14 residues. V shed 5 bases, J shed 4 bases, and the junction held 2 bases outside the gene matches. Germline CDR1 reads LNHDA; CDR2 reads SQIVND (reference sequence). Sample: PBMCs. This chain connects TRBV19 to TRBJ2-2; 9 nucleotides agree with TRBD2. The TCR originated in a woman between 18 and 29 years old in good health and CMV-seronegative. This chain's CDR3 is CASSDSGSTGELFF. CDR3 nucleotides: TGTGCCAGTAGTGATAGCGGGAGCACCGGGGAGCTGTTTTTT.